This TCR beta chain was captured by sequencing in a study of cytomegalovirus exposure and HLA in healthy donors. This table comes from immunoSEQ multiplex PCR, and its TCRdb copy is limited to in-frame clones, with some not included. The data contain 200,000 to 250,000 clones, 80% to 85% of them singletons. On this clone itself: Antigen: not known.

Study-wide results and caveats: Cytomegalovirus association was listed for 150 or so TCR beta chains.

The sequence was collected from a woman in her twenties or thirties in good health and CMV-seropositive. The sequencing sample was made of PBMCs.

For the CDR3, the DNA is TGCAGCGTTGAATCTGGGGATGGGGAAAAACTGTTTTTT. Its protein is CSVESGDGEKLFF. The gene calls are TRBV29-1 and TRBJ1-4; D gene ambiguous. Germline CDR1 and CDR2: SQVTM and ANQGSEA. This CDR3 spans 13 amino acids. The V and J ends lost 2 bases and 8 bases respectively, with 12 bases between them.